This TCR beta chain was captured by sequencing in a study of blood T cell repertoires in COVID-19. The CDR3 runs to 17 residues. Germline CDR1 and CDR2: LNHDA and SQIVND (reference sequence). J was trimmed by 3 bases and V by 2 bases; bases with no gene match: 9. Repertoires were generated with immunoSEQ multiplex PCR, while TCRdb's copy carries only in-frame clones and drops some. The sample records approximately 290,000 clones, about 90% being singletons. The clonotype was recovered from a woman younger than 35 with acute COVID-19. The chain recombines TRBV19 with TRBJ2-5; 10 bases fit TRBD1. Sequencing input: PBMCs or T cells enriched from blood (not recorded which). Here the CDR3 DNA reads TGTGCCAGTAGTATAAGGAGACAGGGGGCGGGAGAAGAGACCCAGTACTTC. Protein: CASSIRRQGAGEETQYF.